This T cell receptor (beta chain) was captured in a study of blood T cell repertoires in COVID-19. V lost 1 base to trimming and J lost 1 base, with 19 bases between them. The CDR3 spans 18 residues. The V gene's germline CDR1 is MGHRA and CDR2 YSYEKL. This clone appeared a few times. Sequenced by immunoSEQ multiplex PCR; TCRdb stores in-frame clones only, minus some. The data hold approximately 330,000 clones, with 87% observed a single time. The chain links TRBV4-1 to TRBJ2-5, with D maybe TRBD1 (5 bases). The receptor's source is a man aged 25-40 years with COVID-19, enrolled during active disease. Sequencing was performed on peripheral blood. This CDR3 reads CASSQAPPGSGPQETQYF. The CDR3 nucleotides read TGCGCCAGCAGCCAAGCTCCCCCCGGATCAGGGCCCCAAGAGACCCAGTACTTC.